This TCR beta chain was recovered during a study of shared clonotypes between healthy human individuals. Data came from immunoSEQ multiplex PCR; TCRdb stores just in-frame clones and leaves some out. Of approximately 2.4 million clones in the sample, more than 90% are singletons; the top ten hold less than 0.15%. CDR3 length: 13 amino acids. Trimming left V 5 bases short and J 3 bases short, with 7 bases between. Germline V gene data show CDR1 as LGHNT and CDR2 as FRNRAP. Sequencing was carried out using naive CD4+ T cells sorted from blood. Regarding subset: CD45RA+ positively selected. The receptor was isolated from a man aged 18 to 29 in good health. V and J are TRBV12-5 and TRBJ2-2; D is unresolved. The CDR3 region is CASGPQDTGELFF. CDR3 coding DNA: TGTGCTAGTGGTCCCCAAGACACCGGGGAGCTGTTTTTT.